Each of the 20 T cell receptor beta chains below was sequenced from the same sample in a study of cytomegalovirus exposure and HLA in healthy donors. A multiplex PCR was run with 60 Vbeta primers and 13 Jbeta primers. The assay was immunoSEQ multiplex PCR, and TCRdb's table has in-frame clones only and misses some. Of some 120,000 clones in the sample, over 60% were seen once. Sequencing was performed on PBMCs. The receptors were gathered from a man between 25 and 39 years old in good health and CMV-seropositive.

The CDR3 DNA reads as TGTGCCAGCAGTGGGGGGGGCCCTGGGGACAACGAGCAGTACTTC. Protein product: CASSGGGPGDNEQYF. The chain combines TRBV2 with TRBJ2-7; TRBD2 might be the D (7 bases). Trimming cost V 4 bases and J 5 bases, with 18 bases left between them. Germline V lookup: CDR1 SNHLY, CDR2 FYNNEI. The CDR3 loop spans 15 amino acids.

The chain joins TRBV27 to TRBJ2-5; 7 bases align to TRBD2. CDR1 and CDR2 from the germline V gene are MNHEY and SMNVEV (reference sequence). The CDR3 sequence is 13 residues long. Losses at the gene ends were 2 bases for V and 9 bases for J; bases not matched to a gene: 6. The DNA for the CDR3 is TGTGCCAGCAGTTTAGGGAGGGATAAGGCCCAGTACTTC. Its protein product is CASSLGRDKAQYF.

This chain connects TRBV9 to TRBJ2-2; no clear D. With 4 bases removed from V and 0 bases from J, the gap between germline ends came to 13 bases. The length of the CDR3 is 16 residues. Germline V lookup: CDR1 SGDLS, CDR2 YYNGEE. This CDR3 is CASSPRPGTNTGELFF. The CDR3 DNA reads TGTGCCAGCAGCCCCAGGCCAGGAACGAACACCGGGGAGCTGTTTTTT.

In its sample, this clone was seen a few times. The chain employs TRBV6-4 and TRBJ1-4; D perhaps matches TRBD1 (5 bases). The V end lost 6 bases, the J end lost 3 bases, and 14 bases lay between the germline ends. Germline CDR1 MRHNA, CDR2 SNTAGT. The CDR3 totals 15 residues. DNA of the CDR3: TGTGCCAGCAGGCCGGTCGACAGTCCTAATGAAAAACTGTTTTTT. Protein sequence: CASRPVDSPNEKLFF.

CDR3 sequence: CASSSNLDLYGYTF. The CDR3 DNA is TGTGCCAGCAGCTCGAACCTGGACTTATATGGCTACACCTTC. The rearrangement joins TRBV5-6 to TRBJ1-2; no clear D gene. There are 14 residues in the CDR3. Deletions cut 3 bases from V and 5 bases from J, with 14 bases between. The germline CDR1 and CDR2 sequences are SGHDT and YYEEEE. Complete variable domain (other parts from reference TRBV5-6 and TRBJ1-2): DAGVTQSPTHLIKTRGQQVTLRCSPKSGHDTVSWYQQALGQGPQFIFQYYEEEERQRGNFPDRFSGHQFPNYSSELNVNALLLGDSALYLCASSSNLDLYGYTFGSGTRLTVV.

The gene calls are TRBV11-3 and TRBJ2-1, with TRBD2 identical over 9 bases. The CDR3 is made up of 16 amino acids. J was trimmed by 6 bases and V by 10 bases; bases with no gene match: 16. Per the germline V gene, CDR1 is SGHNT and CDR2 is YENEEA. CDR3 sequence reads: CANPHQTSGKLNEQFF. In DNA, the CDR3 is TGTGCCAACCCCCACCAGACTAGCGGTAAACTCAATGAGCAGTTCTTC. The full variable domain, completed using reference TRBV11-3 and TRBJ2-1, is EAGVVQSPRYKIIEKKQPVAFWCNPISGHNTLYWYLQNLGQGPELLIRYENEEAVDDSQLPKDRFSAERLKGVDSTLKIQPAELGDSAVYLCANPHQTSGKLNEQFFGPGTRLTVL.

The CDR3 protein is CASSYEPGQEAFF. The CDR3 DNA reads as TGCGCCAGCAGCTACGAACCGGGACAGGAAGCTTTCTTT. The V and J genes are TRBV5-1 and TRBJ1-1; 7 positions agree with TRBD1. Looked up from germline, CDR1 is SGHRS and CDR2 is YFSETQ. The CDR3 loop spans 13 amino acids. The V and J ends lost 3 bases and 8 bases, in that order; junction bases with no gene match: 7.

The V and J genes are TRBV29-1 and TRBJ1-5, with D hard to call. Looked up from germline, CDR1 is SQVTM and CDR2 is ANQGSEA. Trimming stripped 6 bases from V and 4 bases from J, with 13 bases between. The CDR3 is made up of 13 amino acids. CDR3 nucleotide sequence: TGCAGCGTGGCTCTTAAAGCGAATCAGCCCCAGCATTTT. The encoded protein is CSVALKANQPQHF.

The chain uses TRBV6-1 and TRBJ2-7; the match to TRBD1 covers 7 bases. Trimming cost V 3 bases and J 2 bases; bases outside gene matches: 7. The length of the CDR3 is 15 residues. Germline V gene lookup returns CDR1 MNHNS and CDR2 SASEGT. CDR3 in amino acids: CASSENHGTAYEQYF. For the CDR3, the DNA is TGTGCCAGCAGTGAGAACCACGGGACAGCCTACGAGCAGTACTTC.

The rearrangement links TRBV4-3 to TRBJ2-7; 10 positions match TRBD1. V shed 4 bases, J shed 3 bases, and the junction held 3 bases outside the gene matches. Germline loops: CDR1 LGHNA, CDR2 YSLEER. The CDR3 contains 14 residues. The CDR3 spells CASSLDRGLYEQYF. The CDR3, as DNA: TGCGCCAGCAGCCTCGACAGGGGGCTCTACGAGCAGTACTTC.

V and J are TRBV2 and TRBJ1-5; 7 positions agree with TRBD1. The CDR3 is 15 residues long. Germline lookup yields CDR1 SNHLY and CDR2 FYNNEI. The junction had 9 bases not matched to a gene; V was cut back by 4 bases and J by 6 bases. In DNA form, the CDR3 reads TGTGCCAGCAGTGCTAGGACAGGCGTGAGTCAGCCCCAGCATTTT. This codes for CASSARTGVSQPQHF.

This sequence joins TRBV30 and TRBJ1-6; D gene unclear. CDR1 is GTSNPN, CDR2 SVGIG, per germline (reference sequence). V was pared by 1 base and J by 0 bases, with 13 bases between. The CDR3 extends over 17 amino acids. The CDR3 sequence is CAWSGLDVGSYNSPLHF. In nucleotides, the CDR3 is TGTGCCTGGAGTGGACTAGACGTCGGCTCCTATAATTCACCCCTCCACTTT.

This chain joins TRBV7-2 and TRBJ2-7, with D maybe TRBD1 (6 bases). CDR1 and CDR2 (germline): SGHTA, FQGNSA. The CDR3 loop spans 15 amino acids. V was shortened by 5 bases and J by 3 bases, with 17 bases between the two germline ends. The CDR3 region is CASSDPRDTRYEQYF. The CDR3 nucleotides read TGTGCCAGCAGCGACCCCCGGGACACTCGCTACGAGCAGTACTTC. Filled out from reference TRBV7-2 and TRBJ2-7, the complete variable domain reads GAGVSQSPSNKVTEKGKDVELRCDPISGHTALYWYRQSLGQGLEFLIYFQGNSAPDKSGLPSDRFSAERTGGSVSTLTIQRTQQEDSAVYLCASSDPRDTRYEQYFGPGTRLTVT.

The chain links TRBV9 to TRBJ1-2, with D perhaps TRBD1 (5 bases). Per the germline V gene, CDR1 is SGDLS and CDR2 is YYNGEE. The V end lost 0 bases, the J end lost 8 bases, and 11 bases lay between the germline ends. CDR3 size: 13 residues. The CDR3 coding sequence is TGTGCCAGCAGCGTAGTGGGGGGAAGAGGCTACACCTTC. This sequence encodes CASSVVGGRGYTF.

This chain connects TRBV4-2 to TRBJ2-3; 8 bases agree with TRBD2. The CDR3 has 15 amino acids. CDR1 LGHNA and CDR2 YNFKEQ come from the germline V gene. V was pared by 0 bases and J by 4 bases, with 3 bases of the junction left unmatched. As DNA, the CDR3 is TGTGCCAGCAGCCAAGATCGGGGGGGGCCAGATACGCAGTATTTT. Encoded protein: CASSQDRGGPDTQYF.

V and J are TRBV6-5 and TRBJ2-7, with D tentatively TRBD1 (6 bases). Looked up from germline, CDR1 is MNHEY and CDR2 is SVGAGI. V lost 0 bases to trimming and J lost 0 bases, with 12 bases between them. This CDR3 is 16 amino acids long. CDR3 in DNA: TGTGCCAGCAGTTACTCTACAGGGATAAGCTCCTACGAGCAGTACTTC. It translates to CASSYSTGISSYEQYF.

This clone appeared a single time. This chain connects TRBV27 to TRBJ1-5, with a weak D call TRBD1 (6 bases). Germline assignment: CDR1 MNHEY and CDR2 SMNVEV (reference sequence). CDR3 length: 15 amino acids. Trimming left V 2 bases short and J 4 bases short, with 12 bases between. The CDR3 coding sequence is TGTGCCAGCAGTTTAACCCCAGGGGTAAATCAGCCCCAGCATTTT. Protein sequence: CASSLTPGVNQPQHF.

The chain carries TRBV5-8 and TRBJ2-3, with TRBD2 matching over 9 bases. From germline, CDR1 is SGHTS and CDR2 YDEGEE. CDR3 length equals 16 residues. Losses at the gene ends were 4 bases for V and 2 bases for J; bases not matched to a gene: 8. CDR3 sequence reads: CASSQGRLAVTDTQYF. In DNA form, the CDR3 reads TGTGCCAGCAGCCAAGGTCGACTAGCGGTCACAGATACGCAGTATTTT.

DNA of the CDR3: TGCGCCAGCAGCCTCCCCCGGGACAGGGTGAGTGAGCAGTTCTTC. As protein: CASSLPRDRVSEQFF. The chain carries TRBV4-1 and TRBJ2-1; 9 nucleotides agree with TRBD1. Germline V gene lookup returns CDR1 MGHRA and CDR2 YSYEKL. The V gene end was trimmed by 4 bases and the J gene end by 9 bases; junction bases not matched to a gene: 10. The CDR3 loop spans 15 amino acids.

The V and J genes are TRBV27 and TRBJ1-6; D not certain. The ends were cut back, 6 bases at V and 7 bases at J, with 10 bases in the middle. Germline loops: CDR1 MNHEY, CDR2 SMNVEV (reference sequence). This CDR3 region has 13 residues. CDR3 sequence reads: CASRRQENSPLHF. The DNA for the CDR3 is TGTGCCAGCAGGCGTCAGGAAAATTCACCCCTCCACTTT.